The entry below describes one T cell receptor beta chain. Antigen specificity is unknown. The data were taken from a study of OX40 agonist ivuxolimab in advanced cancers. Study details: With a range of roughly 23 to 90, age averaged approximately 54 years, and more than 75% were male. People who had prior anti-PD-1, anti-PD-L1 or anti-CTLA-4 therapy could take part, and less than 50% had some.

Generated by immunoSEQ multiplex PCR, the TCRdb table keeps only in-frame clones and is missing some. The table lists 65,000 to 85,000 clones, approximately 89% of them singletons. The study's findings and limits: By week 6 at 0.1 to 3.0 mg/kg, blood CD4+ and CD8+ T cells had expanded clonally.

The CDR3 runs to 16 residues. V was trimmed by 3 bases and J by 0 bases, leaving 12 bases between them. Germline CDR1 SGHTS, CDR2 YDEGEE. This TCR was sampled from an adult with an advanced solid tumor such as melanoma, head and neck, liver or kidney cancer. The V and J genes are TRBV5-8 and TRBJ1-4; D remains unclear. The material was CD4+ or CD8+ T cells sorted from blood, obtained in a trial of the OX40 agonist ivuxolimab. For the CDR3, the DNA is TGTGCCAGCAGCTCGAATAGGAAGGCAACTAATGAAAAACTGTTTTTT. As protein: CASSSNRKATNEKLFF.